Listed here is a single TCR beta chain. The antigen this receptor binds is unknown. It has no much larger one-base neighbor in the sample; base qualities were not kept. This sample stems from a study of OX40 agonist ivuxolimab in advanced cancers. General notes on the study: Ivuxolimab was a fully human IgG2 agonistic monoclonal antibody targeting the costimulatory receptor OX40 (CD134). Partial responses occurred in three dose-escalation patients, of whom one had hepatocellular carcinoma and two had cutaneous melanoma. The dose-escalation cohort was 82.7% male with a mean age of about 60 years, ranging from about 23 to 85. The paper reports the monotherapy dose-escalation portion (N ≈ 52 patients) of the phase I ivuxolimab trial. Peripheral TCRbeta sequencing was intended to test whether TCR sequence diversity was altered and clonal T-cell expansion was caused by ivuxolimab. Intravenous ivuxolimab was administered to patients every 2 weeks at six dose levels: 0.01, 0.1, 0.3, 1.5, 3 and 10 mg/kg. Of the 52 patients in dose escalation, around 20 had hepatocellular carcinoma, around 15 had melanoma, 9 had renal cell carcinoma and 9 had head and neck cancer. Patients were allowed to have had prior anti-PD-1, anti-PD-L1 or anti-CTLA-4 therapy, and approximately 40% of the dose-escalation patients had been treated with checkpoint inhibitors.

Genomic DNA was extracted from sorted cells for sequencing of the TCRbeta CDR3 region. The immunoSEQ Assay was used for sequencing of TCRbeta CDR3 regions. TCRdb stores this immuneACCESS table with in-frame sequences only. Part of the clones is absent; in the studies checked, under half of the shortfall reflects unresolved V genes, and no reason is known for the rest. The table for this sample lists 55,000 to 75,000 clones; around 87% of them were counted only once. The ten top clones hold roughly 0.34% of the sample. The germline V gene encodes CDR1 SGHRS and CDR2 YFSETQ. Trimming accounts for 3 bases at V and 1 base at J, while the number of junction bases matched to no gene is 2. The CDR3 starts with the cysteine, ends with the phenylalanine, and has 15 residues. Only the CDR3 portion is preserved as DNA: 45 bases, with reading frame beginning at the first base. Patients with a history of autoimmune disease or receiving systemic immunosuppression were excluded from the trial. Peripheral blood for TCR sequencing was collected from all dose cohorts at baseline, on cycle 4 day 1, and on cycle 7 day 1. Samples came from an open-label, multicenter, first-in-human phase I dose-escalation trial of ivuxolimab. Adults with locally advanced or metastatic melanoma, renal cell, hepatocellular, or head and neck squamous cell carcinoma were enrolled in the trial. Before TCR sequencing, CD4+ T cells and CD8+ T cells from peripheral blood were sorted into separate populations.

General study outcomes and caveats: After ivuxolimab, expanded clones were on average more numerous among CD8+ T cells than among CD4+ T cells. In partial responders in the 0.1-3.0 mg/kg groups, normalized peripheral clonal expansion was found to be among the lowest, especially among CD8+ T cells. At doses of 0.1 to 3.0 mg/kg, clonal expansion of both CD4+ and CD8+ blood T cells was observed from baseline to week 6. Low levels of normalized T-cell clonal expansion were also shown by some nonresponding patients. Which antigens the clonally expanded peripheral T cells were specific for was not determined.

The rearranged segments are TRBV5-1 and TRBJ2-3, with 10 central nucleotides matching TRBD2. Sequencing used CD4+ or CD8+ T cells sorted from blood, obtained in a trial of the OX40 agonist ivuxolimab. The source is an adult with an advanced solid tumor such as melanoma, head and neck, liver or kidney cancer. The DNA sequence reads TGCGCCAGCAGCTCCGGGACTAGCGGCACAGATACGCAGTATTTT. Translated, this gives CASSSGTSGTDTQYF.